A selection of T cell receptor beta chains follows, all from one sample in a study of OX40 agonist ivuxolimab in advanced cancers. Method: immunoSEQ multiplex PCR; TCRdb's copy keeps in-frame clones and lacks some. The table shows approximately 70,000 clones, with roughly 89% occurring only once. The material sequenced was CD4+ or CD8+ T cells sorted from blood, taken in a trial of the OX40 agonist ivuxolimab. The origin of the receptors is an adult with an advanced solid tumor such as melanoma, head and neck, liver or kidney cancer. The CDR3 runs from the conserved cysteine through the conserved F or W. D genes are given only for firm matches. Size tells how often a clone was seen (once, few, many) or the class of an expanded clone, and some rows leave it out.

clone_size: once; v_call: TRBV6-6; d_call: NA; j_call: TRBJ1-2; cdr3_aa: CASSYEGNYGYTF; cdr3_nt: TGTGCCAGCAGTTACGAGGGTAACTATGGCTACACCTTC
clone_size: NA; v_call: TRBV7-2; d_call: NA; j_call: TRBJ2-7; cdr3_aa: CASSLFRGEYEQYF; cdr3_nt: TGTGCCAGCAGCTTATTCAGGGGGGAATACGAGCAGTACTTC
clone_size: NA; v_call: TRBV19; d_call: NA; j_call: TRBJ2-5; cdr3_aa: CASSMPGEGGETQYF; cdr3_nt: TGTGCCAGTAGTATGCCAGGGGAAGGTGGGGAGACCCAGTACTTC
clone_size: NA; v_call: TRBV6-5; d_call: TRBD1; j_call: TRBJ2-7; cdr3_aa: CASSYGRGRTYEQYF; cdr3_nt: TGTGCCAGCAGTTACGGCAGGGGGCGAACCTACGAGCAGTACTTC
clone_size: NA; v_call: TRBV19; d_call: NA; j_call: TRBJ1-2; cdr3_aa: CASSAIRQASNYGYTF; cdr3_nt: TGTGCCAGTAGTGCCATAAGACAGGCCTCGAACTATGGCTACACCTTC
clone_size: NA; v_call: TRBV2; d_call: NA; j_call: TRBJ2-2; cdr3_aa: CASSALVSGELFF; cdr3_nt: TGTGCCAGCAGTGCTTTGGTATCCGGGGAGCTGTTTTTT
clone_size: NA; v_call: TRBV7-3; d_call: NA; j_call: TRBJ2-7; cdr3_aa: CASSLGSIPGDEQYF; cdr3_nt: TGTGCCAGCAGCTTAGGAAGCATACCGGGGGACGAGCAGTACTTC
clone_size: NA; v_call: TRBV18; d_call: NA; j_call: TRBJ1-3; cdr3_aa: CASSPPTGDFGNTIYF; cdr3_nt: TGTGCCAGCTCACCACCGACGGGGGACTTTGGAAACACCATATATTTT
clone_size: few; v_call: TRBV6-5; d_call: NA; j_call: TRBJ2-5; cdr3_aa: CASRRRSQETQYF; cdr3_nt: TGTGCCAGCAGACGGCGCAGCCAAGAGACCCAGTACTTC
clone_size: NA; v_call: TRBV6-5; d_call: TRBD1; j_call: TRBJ2-2; cdr3_aa: CASTRIQGSGELFF; cdr3_nt: TGTGCCAGCACTCGAATACAGGGGTCCGGGGAGCTGTTTTTT
clone_size: NA; v_call: TRBV28; d_call: TRBD1; j_call: TRBJ2-7; cdr3_aa: CASRGTGGREQYF; cdr3_nt: TGTGCCAGCAGGGGGACAGGGGGGCGCGAGCAGTACTTC
clone_size: NA; v_call: TRBV5-6; d_call: NA; j_call: TRBJ1-5; cdr3_aa: CASSVGENNQPQHF; cdr3_nt: TGTGCCAGCAGCGTAGGGGAAAACAATCAGCCCCAGCATTTT
clone_size: NA; v_call: TRBV4-3; d_call: TRBD1; j_call: TRBJ1-6; cdr3_aa: CASSQGDRETPPLHF; cdr3_nt: TGCGCCAGCAGCCAAGGGGACAGGGAAACTCCACCCCTCCACTTT
clone_size: NA; v_call: TRBV5-1; d_call: TRBD1; j_call: TRBJ2-1; cdr3_aa: CASSLWTGPGYNEQFF; cdr3_nt: TGCGCCAGCAGCCTGTGGACAGGCCCGGGGTACAATGAGCAGTTCTTC
clone_size: NA; v_call: TRBV7-2; d_call: TRBD2; j_call: TRBJ2-1; cdr3_aa: CASSPILAGPTTYNEQFF; cdr3_nt: TGTGCCAGCAGCCCCATCCTAGCGGGGCCGACAACCTACAATGAGCAGTTCTTC
clone_size: NA; v_call: TRBV6-1; d_call: NA; j_call: TRBJ1-5; cdr3_aa: CASRQTGLQPQHF; cdr3_nt: TGTGCCAGCAGGCAGACAGGCCTTCAGCCCCAGCATTTT
clone_size: NA; v_call: TRBV19; d_call: NA; j_call: TRBJ2-3; cdr3_aa: CASSNGGVDTQYF; cdr3_nt: TGTGCCAGTAGTAATGGCGGGGTAGATACGCAGTATTTT
clone_size: NA; v_call: TRBV4-3; d_call: TRBD1; j_call: TRBJ1-2; cdr3_aa: CASSQDWGQGAGGYTF; cdr3_nt: TGCGCCAGCAGCCAAGATTGGGGCCAGGGGGCTGGTGGCTACACCTTC
clone_size: NA; v_call: TRBV11-2; d_call: NA; j_call: TRBJ2-1; cdr3_aa: CASSFGTRLQGEQFF; cdr3_nt: TGTGCCAGCAGCTTTGGAACCCGGTTACAGGGCGAGCAGTTCTTC
clone_size: NA; v_call: TRBV5-5; d_call: NA; j_call: TRBJ2-3; cdr3_aa: CASSYGPLGYYTSTDTQYF; cdr3_nt: TGTGCCAGCAGCTACGGCCCCTTGGGCTATTACACTAGCACAGATACGCAGTATTTT
clone_size: NA; v_call: TRBV6-6; d_call: NA; j_call: TRBJ1-6; cdr3_aa: CASRVGAGQGNSPLHF; cdr3_nt: TGTGCCAGCAGGGTTGGGGCGGGCCAGGGAAATTCACCCCTCCACTTT
clone_size: NA; v_call: TRBV27; d_call: TRBD2; j_call: TRBJ2-7; cdr3_aa: CASKKLAYDEQYF; cdr3_nt: TGTGCCAGCAAAAAACTAGCGTACGACGAGCAGTACTTC
clone_size: NA; v_call: TRBV10-2; d_call: NA; j_call: TRBJ2-3; cdr3_aa: CASSVGLTSVDTQYF; cdr3_nt: TGCGCCAGCAGTGTGGGCCTAACGTCGGTAGATACGCAGTATTTT
clone_size: NA; v_call: TRBV4-1; d_call: NA; j_call: TRBJ2-7; cdr3_aa: CASSQASLRGLTSYEQYF; cdr3_nt: TGCGCCAGCAGCCAAGCTTCTTTGAGGGGTCTGACCTCCTACGAGCAGTACTTC
clone_size: few; v_call: TRBV2; d_call: TRBD1; j_call: TRBJ1-1; cdr3_aa: CASRGTGRTEAFF; cdr3_nt: TGTGCCAGCAGGGGGACAGGGCGCACTGAAGCTTTCTTT
clone_size: NA; v_call: TRBV18; d_call: TRBD1; j_call: TRBJ2-7; cdr3_aa: CASSRFGAGGPSEQYF; cdr3_nt: TGTGCCAGCTCGAGGTTTGGGGCAGGGGGCCCCTCCGAGCAGTACTTC
clone_size: NA; v_call: TRBV27; d_call: TRBD2; j_call: TRBJ2-3; cdr3_aa: CASSLFHSGGGTQYF; cdr3_nt: TGTGCCAGCAGTTTATTTCATAGCGGGGGAGGTACGCAGTATTTT
clone_size: NA; v_call: TRBV5-1; d_call: TRBD1; j_call: TRBJ2-7; cdr3_aa: CASSLSYRDRDEQYF; cdr3_nt: TGCGCCAGCAGCCTATCCTACCGGGACAGAGACGAGCAGTACTTC
clone_size: NA; v_call: TRBV9; d_call: NA; j_call: TRBJ2-7; cdr3_aa: CASSMDSSYEQYF; cdr3_nt: TGTGCCAGCAGCATGGACAGCTCCTACGAGCAGTACTTC
clone_size: NA; v_call: TRBV6-1; d_call: NA; j_call: TRBJ2-1; cdr3_aa: CASSYIDEQFF; cdr3_nt: TGTGCCAGCAGTTACATCGATGAGCAGTTCTTC
clone_size: once; v_call: TRBV2; d_call: NA; j_call: TRBJ1-2; cdr3_aa: CASHPGRLEVNYGYTF; cdr3_nt: TGTGCCAGTCACCCAGGGAGATTGGAGGTCAACTATGGCTACACCTTC
clone_size: NA; v_call: TRBV29-1; d_call: NA; j_call: TRBJ1-2; cdr3_aa: CSVGDGNYGYTF; cdr3_nt: TGCAGCGTTGGTGACGGTAACTATGGCTACACCTTC
clone_size: NA; v_call: TRBV2; d_call: NA; j_call: TRBJ1-6; cdr3_aa: CASSTRASGNSPLHF; cdr3_nt: TGTGCCAGCAGTACCCGGGCCTCCGGTAATTCACCCCTCCACTTT
clone_size: few; v_call: TRBV9; d_call: TRBD1; j_call: TRBJ2-5; cdr3_aa: CASSAGQGLETQYF; cdr3_nt: TGTGCCAGCAGCGCAGGACAGGGGTTGGAGACCCAGTACTTC
clone_size: NA; v_call: TRBV28; d_call: NA; j_call: TRBJ2-2; cdr3_aa: CASSSFLTGLQGSGELFF; cdr3_nt: TGTGCCAGCAGTTCCTTTTTGACAGGCCTTCAGGGTTCCGGGGAGCTGTTTTTT
clone_size: NA; v_call: TRBV6-1; d_call: NA; j_call: TRBJ1-6; cdr3_aa: CASSPDSGRLHF; cdr3_nt: TGTGCCAGCAGTCCCGACAGTGGTCGCCTCCACTTT
clone_size: few; v_call: TRBV6-6; d_call: TRBD2; j_call: TRBJ2-7; cdr3_aa: CASSYSTGGEQYF; cdr3_nt: TGTGCCAGCAGTTACTCGACGGGAGGCGAGCAGTACTTC
clone_size: NA; v_call: TRBV7-7; d_call: TRBD2; j_call: TRBJ2-7; cdr3_aa: CASSPTGGPYEQYF; cdr3_nt: TGTGCCAGCAGCCCTACGGGGGGACCCTACGAGCAGTACTTC
clone_size: few; v_call: TRBV30; d_call: TRBD1; j_call: TRBJ2-2; cdr3_aa: CAWSKDRAGELFF; cdr3_nt: TGTGCCTGGAGTAAAGACAGGGCGGGGGAGCTGTTTTTT
clone_size: NA; v_call: TRBV18; d_call: NA; j_call: TRBJ1-6; cdr3_aa: CASSPLTAGRNSPLHF; cdr3_nt: TGTGCCAGCTCACCACTGACGGCAGGGCGCAATTCACCCCTCCACTTT
clone_size: NA; v_call: TRBV4-1; d_call: TRBD2; j_call: TRBJ2-5; cdr3_aa: CASSAGTSAWQKETQYF; cdr3_nt: TGCGCCAGCAGCGCCGGGACTAGCGCGTGGCAGAAAGAGACCCAGTACTTC
clone_size: NA; v_call: TRBV6-5; d_call: TRBD1; j_call: TRBJ2-7; cdr3_aa: CASSYWDRFSSYEQYF; cdr3_nt: TGTGCCAGCAGTTACTGGGACAGGTTCAGCTCCTACGAGCAGTACTTC
clone_size: NA; v_call: TRBV6-1; d_call: TRBD2; j_call: TRBJ2-3; cdr3_aa: CASRGGPDTQYF; cdr3_nt: TGTGCCAGCCGGGGGGGGCCAGATACGCAGTATTTT
clone_size: NA; v_call: TRBV20-1; d_call: NA; j_call: TRBJ1-1; cdr3_aa: CSACRGTEAFF; cdr3_nt: TGCAGTGCTTGCCGGGGGACTGAAGCTTTCTTT
clone_size: NA; v_call: TRBV4-1; d_call: TRBD1; j_call: TRBJ2-3; cdr3_aa: CASSQGPPRGTGIADTQYF; cdr3_nt: TGCGCCAGCAGCCAAGGACCACCCAGGGGGACAGGGATCGCAGATACGCAGTATTTT
clone_size: NA; v_call: TRBV4-2; d_call: NA; j_call: TRBJ1-2; cdr3_aa: CASSQHQRQENYGYTF; cdr3_nt: TGTGCCAGCAGCCAACACCAACGTCAGGAAAACTATGGCTACACCTTC
clone_size: NA; v_call: TRBV10-3; d_call: TRBD2; j_call: TRBJ2-5; cdr3_aa: CAISGTSVRETQYF; cdr3_nt: TGTGCCATCAGCGGCACTAGCGTTAGAGAGACCCAGTACTTC
clone_size: NA; v_call: TRBV5-4; d_call: NA; j_call: TRBJ1-1; cdr3_aa: CASSLGPMNTEAFF; cdr3_nt: TGTGCCAGCAGCTTGGGGCCGATGAACACTGAAGCTTTCTTT
clone_size: once; v_call: TRBV10-3; d_call: NA; j_call: TRBJ1-3; cdr3_aa: CAISGGRSGNTIYF; cdr3_nt: TGTGCCATCAGTGGCGGGAGATCGGGAAACACCATATATTTT
clone_size: NA; v_call: TRBV19; d_call: NA; j_call: TRBJ2-3; cdr3_aa: CASSIVDNTDTQYF; cdr3_nt: TGTGCCAGTAGTATCGTGGACAACACAGATACGCAGTATTTT
clone_size: once; v_call: TRBV7-2; d_call: NA; j_call: TRBJ1-3; cdr3_aa: CASSPLYSSGNTIYF; cdr3_nt: TGTGCCAGCAGCCCCCTATACAGCTCTGGAAACACCATATATTTT
clone_size: NA; v_call: TRBV7-2; d_call: TRBD2; j_call: TRBJ2-1; cdr3_aa: CASSLNVMGGEQFF; cdr3_nt: TGTGCCAGCAGCCTGAACGTTATGGGAGGGGAGCAGTTCTTC
clone_size: NA; v_call: TRBV30; d_call: NA; j_call: TRBJ1-2; cdr3_aa: CAWSPGANYGYTF; cdr3_nt: TGTGCCTGGAGTCCGGGGGCGAACTATGGCTACACCTTC
clone_size: NA; v_call: TRBV5-6; d_call: TRBD1; j_call: TRBJ1-2; cdr3_aa: CASSPGTGSYGYTF; cdr3_nt: TGTGCCAGCAGCCCTGGGACAGGAAGTTATGGCTACACCTTC
clone_size: NA; v_call: TRBV6-4; d_call: TRBD1; j_call: TRBJ1-2; cdr3_aa: CASSDSGGWGYTF; cdr3_nt: TGTGCCAGCAGTGACTCAGGGGGCTGGGGCTACACCTTC